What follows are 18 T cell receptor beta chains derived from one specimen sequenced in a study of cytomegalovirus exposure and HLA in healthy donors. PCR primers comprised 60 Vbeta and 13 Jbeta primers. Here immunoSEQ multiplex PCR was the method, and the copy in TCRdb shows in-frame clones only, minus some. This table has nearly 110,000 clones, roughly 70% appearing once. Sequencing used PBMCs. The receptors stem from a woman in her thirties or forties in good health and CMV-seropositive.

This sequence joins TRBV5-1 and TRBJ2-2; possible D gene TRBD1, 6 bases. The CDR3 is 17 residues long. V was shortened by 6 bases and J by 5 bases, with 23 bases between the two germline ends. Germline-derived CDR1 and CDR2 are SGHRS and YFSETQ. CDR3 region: CASTFPTQGKGTGELFF. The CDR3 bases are TGCGCCAGCACCTTCCCCACACAGGGTAAAGGGACCGGGGAGCTGTTTTTT.

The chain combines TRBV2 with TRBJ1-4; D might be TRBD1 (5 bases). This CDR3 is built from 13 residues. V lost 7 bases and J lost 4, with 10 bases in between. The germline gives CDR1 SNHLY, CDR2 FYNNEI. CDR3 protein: CASTRGSNEKLFF. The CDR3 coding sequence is TGTGCCAGCACTCGGGGGAGTAATGAAAAACTGTTTTTT.

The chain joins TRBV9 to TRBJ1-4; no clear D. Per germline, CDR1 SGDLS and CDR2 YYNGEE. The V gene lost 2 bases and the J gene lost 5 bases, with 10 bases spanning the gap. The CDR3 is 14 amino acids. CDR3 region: CASSVGQINEKLFF. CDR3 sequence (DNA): TGTGCCAGCAGCGTTGGGCAAATCAATGAAAAACTGTTTTTT.

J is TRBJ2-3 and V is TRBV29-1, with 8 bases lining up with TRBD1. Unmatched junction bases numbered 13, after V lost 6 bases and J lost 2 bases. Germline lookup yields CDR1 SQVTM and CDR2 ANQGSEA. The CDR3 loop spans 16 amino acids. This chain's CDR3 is CSVHLRQGAFTDTQYF. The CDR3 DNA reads TGCAGCGTCCACCTTAGGCAGGGGGCCTTCACAGATACGCAGTATTTT.

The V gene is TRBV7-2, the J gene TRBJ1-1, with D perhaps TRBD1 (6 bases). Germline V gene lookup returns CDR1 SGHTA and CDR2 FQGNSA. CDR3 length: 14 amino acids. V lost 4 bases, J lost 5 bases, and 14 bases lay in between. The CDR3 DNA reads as TGTGCCAGCAGCTCCCAAGGGGGGGAGACTGAAGCTTTCTTT. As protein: CASSSQGGETEAFF.

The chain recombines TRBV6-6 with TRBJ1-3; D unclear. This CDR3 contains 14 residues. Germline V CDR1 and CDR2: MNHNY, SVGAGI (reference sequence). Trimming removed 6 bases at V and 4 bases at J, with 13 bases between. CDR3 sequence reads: CASRSGELGNTIYF. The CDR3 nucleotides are TGTGCCAGCAGGAGCGGAGAACTCGGAAACACCATATATTTT.

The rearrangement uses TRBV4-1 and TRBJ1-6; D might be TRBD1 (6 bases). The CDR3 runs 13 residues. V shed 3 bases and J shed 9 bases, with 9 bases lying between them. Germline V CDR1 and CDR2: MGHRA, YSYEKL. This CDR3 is CASSHPQGSPLHF. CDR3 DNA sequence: TGCGCCAGCAGCCATCCACAGGGTTCACCCCTCCACTTT.

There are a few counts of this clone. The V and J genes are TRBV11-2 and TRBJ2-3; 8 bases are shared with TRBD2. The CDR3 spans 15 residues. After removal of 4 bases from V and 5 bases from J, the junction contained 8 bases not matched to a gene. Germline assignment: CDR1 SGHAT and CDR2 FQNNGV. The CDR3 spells CASSSLSGGLDTQYF. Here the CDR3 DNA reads TGTGCCAGCAGCTCCCTAAGCGGGGGATTAGATACGCAGTATTTT.

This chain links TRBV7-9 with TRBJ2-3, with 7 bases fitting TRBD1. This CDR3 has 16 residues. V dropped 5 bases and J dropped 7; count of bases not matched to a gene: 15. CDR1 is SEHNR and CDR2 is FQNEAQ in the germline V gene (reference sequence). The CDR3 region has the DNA TGTGCCAGCAGCCAAACCCACGAGGGGGCGGTATATACGCAGTATTTT. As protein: CASSQTHEGAVYTQYF.

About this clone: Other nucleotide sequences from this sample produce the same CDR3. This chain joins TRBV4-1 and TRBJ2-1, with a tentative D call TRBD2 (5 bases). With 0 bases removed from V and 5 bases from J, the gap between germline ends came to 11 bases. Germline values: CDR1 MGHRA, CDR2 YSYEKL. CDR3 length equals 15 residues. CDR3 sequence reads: CASSQDRLANNEQFF. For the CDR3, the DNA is TGCGCCAGCAGCCAAGATCGGCTAGCCAACAATGAGCAGTTCTTC.

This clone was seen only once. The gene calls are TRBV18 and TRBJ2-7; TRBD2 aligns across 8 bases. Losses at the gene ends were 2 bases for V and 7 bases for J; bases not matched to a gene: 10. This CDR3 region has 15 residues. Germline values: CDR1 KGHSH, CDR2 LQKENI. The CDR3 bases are TGTGCCAGCTCACCAGTCTCGGCGGGGGGTCGAGAGCAGTACTTC. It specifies CASSPVSAGGREQYF. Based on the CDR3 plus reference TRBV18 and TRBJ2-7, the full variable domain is NAGVMQNPRHLVRRRGQEARLRCSPMKGHSHVYWYRQLPEEGLKFMVYLQKENIIDESGMPKERFSAEFPKEGPSILRIQQVVRGDSAAYFCASSPVSAGGREQYFGPGTRLTVT.

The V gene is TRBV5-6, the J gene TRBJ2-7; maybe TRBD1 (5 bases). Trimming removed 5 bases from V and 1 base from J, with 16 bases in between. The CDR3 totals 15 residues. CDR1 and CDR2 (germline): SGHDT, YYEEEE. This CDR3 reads CASSRRVTASYEQYF. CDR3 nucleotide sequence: TGTGCCAGCAGTCGAAGAGTGACAGCGTCCTACGAGCAGTACTTC. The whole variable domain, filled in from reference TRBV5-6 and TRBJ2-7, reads DAGVTQSPTHLIKTRGQQVTLRCSPKSGHDTVSWYQQALGQGPQFIFQYYEEEERQRGNFPDRFSGHQFPNYSSELNVNALLLGDSALYLCASSRRVTASYEQYFGPGTRLTVT.

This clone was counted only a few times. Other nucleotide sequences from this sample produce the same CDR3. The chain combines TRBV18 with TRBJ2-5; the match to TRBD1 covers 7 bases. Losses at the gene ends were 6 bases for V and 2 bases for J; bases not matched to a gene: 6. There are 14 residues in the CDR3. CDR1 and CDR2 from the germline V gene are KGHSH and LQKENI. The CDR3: CASSPGQTQETQYF. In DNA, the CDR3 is TGTGCCAGCTCTCCGGGACAGACACAAGAGACCCAGTACTTC.

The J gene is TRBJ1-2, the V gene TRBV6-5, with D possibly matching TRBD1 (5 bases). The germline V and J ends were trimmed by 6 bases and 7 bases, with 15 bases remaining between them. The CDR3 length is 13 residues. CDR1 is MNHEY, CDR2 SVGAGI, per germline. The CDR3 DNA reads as TGTGCCAGCAGCCATACCACCCAGGGTGGCTACACCTTC. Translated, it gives CASSHTTQGGYTF.

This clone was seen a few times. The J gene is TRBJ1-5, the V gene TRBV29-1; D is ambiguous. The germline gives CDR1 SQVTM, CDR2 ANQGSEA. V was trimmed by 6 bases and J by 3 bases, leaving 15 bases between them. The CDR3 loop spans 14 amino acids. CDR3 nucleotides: TGCAGCGTCCAGATCGGCGGAAACAATCAGCCCCAGCATTTT. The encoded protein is CSVQIGGNNQPQHF.

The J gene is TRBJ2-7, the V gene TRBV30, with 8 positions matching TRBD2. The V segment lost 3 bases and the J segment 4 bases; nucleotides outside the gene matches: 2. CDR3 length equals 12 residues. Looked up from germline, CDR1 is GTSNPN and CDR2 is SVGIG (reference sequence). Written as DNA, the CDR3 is TGTGCCTGGAGCGGGGGGGGGTACGAGCAGTACTTC. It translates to CAWSGGGYEQYF.

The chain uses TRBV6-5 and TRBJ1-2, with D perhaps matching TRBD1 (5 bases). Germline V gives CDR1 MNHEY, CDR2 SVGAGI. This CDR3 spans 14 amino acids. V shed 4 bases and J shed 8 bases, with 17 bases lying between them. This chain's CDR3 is CASSSLGGRWGYTF. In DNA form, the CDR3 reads TGTGCCAGCAGTTCGCTGGGGGGGAGATGGGGCTACACCTTC.

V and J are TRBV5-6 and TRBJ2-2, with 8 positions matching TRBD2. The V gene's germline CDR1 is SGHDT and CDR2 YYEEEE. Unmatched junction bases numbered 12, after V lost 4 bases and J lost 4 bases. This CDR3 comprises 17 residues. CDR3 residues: CASSRTLSGGVTGELFF. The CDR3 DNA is TGTGCCAGCAGCAGAACCTTAAGCGGGGGAGTCACCGGGGAGCTGTTTTTT.